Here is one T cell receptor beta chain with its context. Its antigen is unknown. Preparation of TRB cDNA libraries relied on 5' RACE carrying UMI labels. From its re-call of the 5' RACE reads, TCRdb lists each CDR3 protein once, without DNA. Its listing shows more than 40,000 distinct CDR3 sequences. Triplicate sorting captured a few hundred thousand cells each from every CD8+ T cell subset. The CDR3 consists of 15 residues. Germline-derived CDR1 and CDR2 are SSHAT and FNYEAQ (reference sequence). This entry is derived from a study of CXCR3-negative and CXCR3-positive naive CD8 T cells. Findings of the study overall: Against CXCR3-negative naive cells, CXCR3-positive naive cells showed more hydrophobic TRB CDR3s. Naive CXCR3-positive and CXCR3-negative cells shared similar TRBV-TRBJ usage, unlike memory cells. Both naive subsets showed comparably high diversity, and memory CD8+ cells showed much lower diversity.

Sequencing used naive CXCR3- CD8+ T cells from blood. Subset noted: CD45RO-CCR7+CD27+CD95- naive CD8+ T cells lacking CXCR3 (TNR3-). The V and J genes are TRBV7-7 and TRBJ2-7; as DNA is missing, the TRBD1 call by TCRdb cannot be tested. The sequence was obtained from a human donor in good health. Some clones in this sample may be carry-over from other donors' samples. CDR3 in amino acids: CASSVGTGNSYEQYF.